This T cell receptor (beta chain) was found in a study of T cell responses to AZD1222 COVID-19 vaccine. Study-level results: Just a handful of people given AZD1222 tested seropositive at baseline. Epitopes outside B.1.351 and B.1.1.7 mutated regions reportedly drew nearly half of spike TCRs. Spike-specific TCR breadth and depth went up after people got two AZD1222 doses.

Clones were sequenced by immunoSEQ multiplex PCR, and TCRdb holds only the in-frame ones, with some missing. The sample consists of about 180,000 clones, 80% to 90% of them appearing once. Concerning this clone: Its antigen is still unknown.

There are 16 residues in the CDR3. In germline, CDR1 is SGHRS, CDR2 YFSETQ. Trimming at V came to 0 bases and at J to 0 bases, leaving 5 bases not matched to a gene. Sample: peripheral blood, taken on day 0 of AZD1222 vaccination. This chain joins TRBV5-1 and TRBJ2-7; 8 bases align to TRBD1. The sequence came from an adult in good health. The CDR3 spells CASSLEGQGFSYEQYF. The CDR3 DNA is TGCGCCAGCAGCTTGGAAGGACAGGGTTTCTCCTACGAGCAGTACTTC.